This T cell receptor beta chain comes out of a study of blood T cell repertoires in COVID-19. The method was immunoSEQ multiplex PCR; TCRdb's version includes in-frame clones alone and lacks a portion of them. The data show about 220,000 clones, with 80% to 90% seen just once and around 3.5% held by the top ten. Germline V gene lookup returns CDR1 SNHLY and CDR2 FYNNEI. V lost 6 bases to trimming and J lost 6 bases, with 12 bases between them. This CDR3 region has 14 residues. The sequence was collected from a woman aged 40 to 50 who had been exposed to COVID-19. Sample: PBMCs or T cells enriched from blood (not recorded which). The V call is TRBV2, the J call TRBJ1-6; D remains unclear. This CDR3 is CASRKEAVNSPLHF. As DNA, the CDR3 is TGTGCCAGCAGAAAAGAGGCCGTTAATTCACCCCTCCACTTT.